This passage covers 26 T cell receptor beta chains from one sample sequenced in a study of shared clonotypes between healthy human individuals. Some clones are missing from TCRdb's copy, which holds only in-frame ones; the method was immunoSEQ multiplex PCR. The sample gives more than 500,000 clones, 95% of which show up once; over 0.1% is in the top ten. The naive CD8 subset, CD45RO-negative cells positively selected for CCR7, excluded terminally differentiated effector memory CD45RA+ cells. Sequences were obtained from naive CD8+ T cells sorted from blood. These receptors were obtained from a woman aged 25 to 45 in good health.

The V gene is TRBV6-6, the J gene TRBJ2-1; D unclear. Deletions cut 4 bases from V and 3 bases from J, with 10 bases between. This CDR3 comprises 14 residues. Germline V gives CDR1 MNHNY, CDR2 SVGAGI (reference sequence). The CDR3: CASSWTKNYNEQFF. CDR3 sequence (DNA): TGTGCCAGCAGTTGGACCAAGAACTACAATGAGCAGTTCTTC.

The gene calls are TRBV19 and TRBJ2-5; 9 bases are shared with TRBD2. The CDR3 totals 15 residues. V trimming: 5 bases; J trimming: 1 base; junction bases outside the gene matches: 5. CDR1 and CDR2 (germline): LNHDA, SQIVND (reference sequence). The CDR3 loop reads CASSLAGGVQETQYF. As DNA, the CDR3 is TGTGCCAGTAGTCTGGCGGGAGGGGTCCAAGAGACCCAGTACTTC.

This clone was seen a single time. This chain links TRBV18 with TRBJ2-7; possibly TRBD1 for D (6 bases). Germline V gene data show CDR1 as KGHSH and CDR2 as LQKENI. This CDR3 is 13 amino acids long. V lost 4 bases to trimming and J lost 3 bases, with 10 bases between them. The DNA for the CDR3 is TGTGCCAGCTCACACGGACAGAGCTACGAGCAGTACTTC. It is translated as CASSHGQSYEQYF.

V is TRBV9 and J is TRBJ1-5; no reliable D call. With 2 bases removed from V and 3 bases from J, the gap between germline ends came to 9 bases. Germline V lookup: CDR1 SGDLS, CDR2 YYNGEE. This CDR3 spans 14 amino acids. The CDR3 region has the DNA TGTGCCAGCAGCGTCGACGGCATCAATCAGCCCCAGCATTTT. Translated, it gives CASSVDGINQPQHF.

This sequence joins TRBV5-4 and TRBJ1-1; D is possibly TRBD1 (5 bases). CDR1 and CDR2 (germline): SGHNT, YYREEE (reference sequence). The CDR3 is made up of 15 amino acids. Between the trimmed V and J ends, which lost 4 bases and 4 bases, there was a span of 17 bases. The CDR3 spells CASSEGREGGTEAFF. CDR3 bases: TGTGCCAGCAGCGAGGGGAGGGAGGGTGGCACTGAAGCTTTCTTT.

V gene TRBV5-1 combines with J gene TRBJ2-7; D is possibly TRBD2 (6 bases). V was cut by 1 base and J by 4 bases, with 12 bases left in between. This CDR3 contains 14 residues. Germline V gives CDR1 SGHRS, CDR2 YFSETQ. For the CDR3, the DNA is TGCGCCAGCAGCTTGAGAACGGGAGTTTACGAGCAGTACTTC. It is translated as CASSLRTGVYEQYF.

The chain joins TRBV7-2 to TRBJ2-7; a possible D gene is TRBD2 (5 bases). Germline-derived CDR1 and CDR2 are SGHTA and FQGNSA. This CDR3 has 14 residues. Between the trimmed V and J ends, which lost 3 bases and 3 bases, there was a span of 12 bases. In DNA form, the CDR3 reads TGTGCCAGCAGCTTCCCAGGACTGAGCTACGAGCAGTACTTC. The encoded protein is CASSFPGLSYEQYF.

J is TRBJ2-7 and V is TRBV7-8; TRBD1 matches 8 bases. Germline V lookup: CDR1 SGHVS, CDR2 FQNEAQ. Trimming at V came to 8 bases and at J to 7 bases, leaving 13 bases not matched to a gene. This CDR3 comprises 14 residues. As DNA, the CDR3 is TGTGCCAGCCTCTTTGGACAGGGAATGGGGGAGCAGTACTTC. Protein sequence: CASLFGQGMGEQYF. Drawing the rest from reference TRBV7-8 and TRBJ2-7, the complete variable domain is GAGVSQSPRYKVAKRGQDVALRCDPISGHVSLFWYQQALGQGPEFLTYFQNEAQLDKSGLPSDRFFAERPEGSVSTLKIQRTQQEDSAVYLCASLFGQGMGEQYFGPGTRLTVT.

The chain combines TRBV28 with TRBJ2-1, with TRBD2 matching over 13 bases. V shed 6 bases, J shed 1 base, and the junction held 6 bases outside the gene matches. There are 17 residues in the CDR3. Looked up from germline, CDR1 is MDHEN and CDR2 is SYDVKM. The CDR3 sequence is CASRGTSGIWSYNEQFF. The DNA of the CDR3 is TGTGCCAGCAGAGGGACTAGCGGGATCTGGTCCTACAATGAGCAGTTCTTC.

CDR3 sequence: CATVTGRESDTQYF. CDR3 nucleotides: TGTGCCACCGTCACCGGGCGGGAATCAGATACGCAGTATTTT. This chain links TRBV15 with TRBJ2-3; D is possibly TRBD2 (6 bases). This CDR3 is built from 14 residues. Germline lookup yields CDR1 LNHNV and CDR2 YYDKDF (reference sequence). The V and J ends lost 8 bases and 4 bases respectively, with 16 bases between them.

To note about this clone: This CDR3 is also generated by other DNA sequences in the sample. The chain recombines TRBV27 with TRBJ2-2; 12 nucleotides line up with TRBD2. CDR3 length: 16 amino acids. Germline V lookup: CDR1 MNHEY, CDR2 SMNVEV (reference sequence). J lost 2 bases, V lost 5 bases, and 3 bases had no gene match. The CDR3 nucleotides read TGTGCCAGCAGTCCACTAGCGGGAGGCAACACCGGGGAGCTGTTTTTT. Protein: CASSPLAGGNTGELFF.

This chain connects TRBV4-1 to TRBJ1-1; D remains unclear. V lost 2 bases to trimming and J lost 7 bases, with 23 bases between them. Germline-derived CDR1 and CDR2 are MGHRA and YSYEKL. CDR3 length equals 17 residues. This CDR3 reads CASSQTQHGPEKNEAFF. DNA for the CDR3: TGCGCCAGCAGCCAAACCCAACACGGACCGGAAAAAAATGAAGCTTTCTTT.

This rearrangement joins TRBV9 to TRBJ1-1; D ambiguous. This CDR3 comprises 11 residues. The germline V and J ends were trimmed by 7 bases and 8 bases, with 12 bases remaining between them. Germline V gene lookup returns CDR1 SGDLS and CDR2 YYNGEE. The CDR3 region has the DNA TGTGCCAGCGGCGCAGGAGGGGAAGCTTTCTTT. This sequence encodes CASGAGGEAFF.

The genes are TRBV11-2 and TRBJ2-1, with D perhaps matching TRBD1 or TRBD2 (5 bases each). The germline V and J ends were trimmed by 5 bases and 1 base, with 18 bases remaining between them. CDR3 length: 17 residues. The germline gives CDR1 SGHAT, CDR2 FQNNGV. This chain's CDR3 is CASSLSFRGESYNEQFF. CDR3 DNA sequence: TGTGCCAGCAGCCTATCTTTTCGAGGGGAGTCCTACAATGAGCAGTTCTTC.

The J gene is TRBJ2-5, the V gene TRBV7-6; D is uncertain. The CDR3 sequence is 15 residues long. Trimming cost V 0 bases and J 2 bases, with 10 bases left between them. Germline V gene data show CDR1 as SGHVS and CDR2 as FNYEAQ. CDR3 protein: CASSLAVVPQETQYF. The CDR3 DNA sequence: TGTGCCAGCAGCTTAGCGGTAGTCCCGCAAGAGACCCAGTACTTC.

The CDR3 loop is CAWSVTTQETQYF. The CDR3 bases are TGTGCCTGGAGTGTAACCACCCAAGAGACCCAGTACTTC. The gene calls are TRBV30 and TRBJ2-5, with no clear D. The V and J ends lost 0 bases and 1 base respectively, with 6 bases between them. The germline V gene encodes CDR1 GTSNPN and CDR2 SVGIG (reference sequence). The CDR3 is made up of 13 amino acids.

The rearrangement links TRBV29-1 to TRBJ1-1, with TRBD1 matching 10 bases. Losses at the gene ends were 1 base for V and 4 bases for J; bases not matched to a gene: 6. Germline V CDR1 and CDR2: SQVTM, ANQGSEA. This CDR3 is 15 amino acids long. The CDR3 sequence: CSVEGGQGSGTEAFF. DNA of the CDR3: TGCAGCGTTGAAGGGGGACAGGGGTCGGGCACTGAAGCTTTCTTT.

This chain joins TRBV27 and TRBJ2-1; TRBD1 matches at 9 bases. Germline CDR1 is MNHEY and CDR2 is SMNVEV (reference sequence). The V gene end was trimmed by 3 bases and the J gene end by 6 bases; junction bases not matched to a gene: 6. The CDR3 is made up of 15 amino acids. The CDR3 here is CASSFGGTGLNEQFF. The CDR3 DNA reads TGTGCCAGCAGTTTCGGGGGGACAGGGCTCAATGAGCAGTTCTTC.

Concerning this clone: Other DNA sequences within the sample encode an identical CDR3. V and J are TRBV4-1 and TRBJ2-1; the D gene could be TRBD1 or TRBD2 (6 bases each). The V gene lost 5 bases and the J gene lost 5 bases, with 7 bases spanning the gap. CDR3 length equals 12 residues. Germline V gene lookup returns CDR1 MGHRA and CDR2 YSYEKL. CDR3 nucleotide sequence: TGCGCCAGCAGCAGGGGGGACAATGAGCAGTTCTTC. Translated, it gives CASSRGDNEQFF.

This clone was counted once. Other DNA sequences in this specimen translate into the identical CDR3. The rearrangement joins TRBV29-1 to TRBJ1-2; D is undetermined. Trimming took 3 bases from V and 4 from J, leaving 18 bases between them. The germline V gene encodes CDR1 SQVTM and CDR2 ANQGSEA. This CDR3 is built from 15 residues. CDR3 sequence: CSVEDLGFSIYGYTF. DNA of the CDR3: TGCAGCGTTGAGGATCTGGGCTTCTCGATCTATGGCTACACCTTC.

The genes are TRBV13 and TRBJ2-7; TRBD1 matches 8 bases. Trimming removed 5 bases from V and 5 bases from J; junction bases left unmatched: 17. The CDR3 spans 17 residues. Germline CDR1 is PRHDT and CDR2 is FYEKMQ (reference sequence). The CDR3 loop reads CASSKKVGQGVVDEQYF. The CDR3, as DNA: TGTGCCAGCAGCAAAAAGGTAGGACAGGGCGTCGTCGACGAGCAGTACTTC. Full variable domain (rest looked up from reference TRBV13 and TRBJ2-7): AAGVIQSPRHLIKEKRETATLKCYPIPRHDTVYWYQQGPGQDPQFLISFYEKMQSDKGSIPDRFSAQQFSDYHSELNMSSLELGDSALYFCASSKKVGQGVVDEQYFGPGTRLTVT.

This chain's CDR3 is CASGPYLGGEQFF. Written as DNA, the CDR3 is TGTGCTAGTGGTCCCTACTTGGGCGGAGAGCAGTTCTTC. The genes are TRBV12-5 and TRBJ2-1; D gene unclear. Germline values: CDR1 LGHNT, CDR2 FRNRAP. Trimming stripped 5 bases from V and 10 bases from J, with 15 bases between. CDR3 length equals 13 residues.

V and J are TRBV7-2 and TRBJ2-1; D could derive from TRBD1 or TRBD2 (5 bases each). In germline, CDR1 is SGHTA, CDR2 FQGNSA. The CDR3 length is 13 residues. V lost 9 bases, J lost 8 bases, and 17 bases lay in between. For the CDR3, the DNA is TGTGCCAGGGGAGCAGGGAAGGTCGATGAGCAGTTCTTC. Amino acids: CARGAGKVDEQFF.

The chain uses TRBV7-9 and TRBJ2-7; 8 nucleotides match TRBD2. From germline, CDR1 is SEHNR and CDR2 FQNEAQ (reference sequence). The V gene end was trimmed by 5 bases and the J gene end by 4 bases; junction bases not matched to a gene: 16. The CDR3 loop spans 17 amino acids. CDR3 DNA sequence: TGTGCCAGCAGCCGACCCGGGAGCGGGAGCGAGTCTTACGAGCAGTACTTC. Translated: CASSRPGSGSESYEQYF.

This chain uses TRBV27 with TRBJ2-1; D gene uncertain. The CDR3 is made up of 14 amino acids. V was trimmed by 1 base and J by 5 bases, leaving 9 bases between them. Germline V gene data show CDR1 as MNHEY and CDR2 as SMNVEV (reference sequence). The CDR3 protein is CASSLLNQHNEQFF. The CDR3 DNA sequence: TGTGCCAGCAGTTTATTAAATCAACACAATGAGCAGTTCTTC.

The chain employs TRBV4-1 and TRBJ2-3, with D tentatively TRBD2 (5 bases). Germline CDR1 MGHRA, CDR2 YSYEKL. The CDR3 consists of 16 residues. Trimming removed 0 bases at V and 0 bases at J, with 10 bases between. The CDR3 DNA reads TGCGCCAGCAGCCAAGAATGGGGAGCTAGCACAGATACGCAGTATTTT. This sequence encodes CASSQEWGASTDTQYF.